This entry lists 2 T cell receptor beta chains sequenced from one sample in a study of blood T cell repertoires in COVID-19. The table came from immunoSEQ multiplex PCR; TCRdb's copy has only in-frame clones and leaves some out. The table lists approximately 240,000 clones, 84% of them singletons. The sequenced material came from peripheral blood. The origin of the receptors is a man aged 45-65 years with acute or convalescent COVID-19.

This chain links TRBV9 with TRBJ2-7; 10 bases map to TRBD2. From germline, CDR1 is SGDLS and CDR2 YYNGEE. Losses at the gene ends were 4 bases for V and 4 bases for J; bases not matched to a gene: 8. The CDR3 is made up of 15 amino acids. The CDR3 sequence: CASSPGTSAVYEQYF. The CDR3 nucleotides are TGTGCCAGCAGCCCGGGGACTAGCGCTGTATACGAGCAGTACTTC.

V gene TRBV19 combines with J gene TRBJ1-5; 10 nucleotides agree with TRBD1. The V segment lost 7 bases and the J segment 1 base; nucleotides outside the gene matches: 16. The CDR3 has 19 amino acids. Germline CDR1 is LNHDA and CDR2 is SQIVND (reference sequence). CDR3 DNA: TGTGCCAGTACCCGCGGGGGACAGGGGTTTCGGGCGAGCAATCAGCCCCAGCATTTT. Translated: CASTRGGQGFRASNQPQHF. The entire variable domain, with the rest obtained from reference TRBV19 and TRBJ1-5, is as follows: DGGITQSPKYLFRKEGQNVTLSCEQNLNHDAMYWYRQDPGQGLRLIYYSQIVNDFQKGDIAEGYSVSREKKESFPLTVTSAQKNPTAFYLCASTRGGQGFRASNQPQHFGDGTRLSIL.